This entry lists 21 T cell receptor beta chains sequenced from one sample in a study of blood T cells in healthy people across ages. For the second PCR, which ran for about 7 to 11 cycles, a sample-barcoded 5' primer and a J-beta primer mix were used. TCRdb processed the 5' RACE reads anew with MiXCR; each CDR3 protein has one entry. In the table there are 850,000 or so distinct CDR3 sequences, 29% of which are singletons. Source material: blood. These receptors all stem from an elderly woman in good health.

With respect to this clonotype: A much larger clonotype is one base distant, so this may be a read error. The chain combines TRBV20-1 with TRBJ2-6; perhaps TRBD1 as D (5 bases). Germline loops: CDR1 DFQATT, CDR2 SNEGSKA (reference sequence). The CDR3 spans 16 residues. CDR3 sequence reads: CSASVPVSTGANVRTF. In nucleotides, the CDR3 is TGCAGTGCTAGTGTCCCGGTTTCCACTGGGGCCAACGTCCGGACTTTC.

This clonotype appeared a few times. This chain joins TRBV20-1 and TRBJ1-2; 9 bases are a match to TRBD1. Per the germline V gene, CDR1 is DFQATT and CDR2 is SNEGSKA (reference sequence). The V segment lost 8 bases and the J segment 3 bases; nucleotides outside the gene matches: 7. This CDR3 spans 13 amino acids. The DNA for the CDR3 is TGCAGTACCACAGGGGGCGCCGACTATGGCTACACCTTC. It codes for CSTTGGADYGYTF.

V and J are TRBV9 and TRBJ2-2; TRBD1 agrees at 8 bases. The V and J ends lost 2 bases and 0 bases, in that order; junction bases with no gene match: 3. The CDR3 totals 16 residues. CDR1 and CDR2 (germline): SGDLS, YYNGEE. CDR3 DNA sequence: TGTGCCAGCAGCGTCCGACAGGGGCCGAACACCGGGGAGCTGTTTTTT. Its protein product is CASSVRQGPNTGELFF.

This clonotype was observed once. A much larger clone is a single base away; this may be a read error. This rearrangement joins TRBV6-6 to TRBJ2-4; tentatively, D is TRBD1 or TRBD2 (5 bases each). Near its end, the DNA agrees better with TRBJ2-7, so the J call may be wrong. This CDR3 has 13 amino acids. Germline CDR1 reads MNHNY; CDR2 reads SVGAGI (reference sequence). CDR3: CASSYSVGDEQYF. The CDR3 region has the DNA TGTGCCAGCAGTTACTCGGTGGGGGACGAGCAGTACTTC.

V gene TRBV3-1 combines with J gene TRBJ1-2; 7 bases fit TRBD1. The V and J ends lost 4 bases and 1 base, in that order; junction bases with no gene match: 6. CDR3 length equals 15 residues. CDR1 is LGHDT, CDR2 YNNKEL, per germline (reference sequence). The CDR3 nucleotides are TGTGCCAGCAGCCCCACGGGACAGAATAACTATGGCTACACCTTC. Translating gives CASSPTGQNNYGYTF.

The gene calls are TRBV20-1 and TRBJ1-1, with D unclear. The length of the CDR3 is 15 residues. The V gene lost 3 bases and the J gene lost 1 base, with 15 bases spanning the gap. Germline-derived CDR1 and CDR2 are DFQATT and SNEGSKA (reference sequence). The CDR3 sequence: CSARPYAAENTEAFF. CDR3 sequence (DNA): TGCAGTGCTAGGCCATACGCAGCGGAGAACACTGAAGCTTTCTTT.

This clonotype was seen many times. This chain connects TRBV28 to TRBJ1-5, with D perhaps TRBD1 (5 bases). Germline V gives CDR1 MDHEN, CDR2 SYDVKM. The CDR3 sequence is 15 residues long. Trimming took 4 bases from V and 5 from J, leaving 15 bases between them. This CDR3 reads CASSSGGRNDQPQHF. For the CDR3, the DNA is TGTGCCAGCAGTTCCGGGGGTAGGAACGATCAGCCCCAGCATTTT.

The table lists this clonotype with many counts. This chain connects TRBV6-2 or TRBV6-3 to TRBJ2-7; 9 nucleotides align to TRBD1. V lost 6 bases and J lost 4; bases outside the gene matches: 10. The germline gives CDR1 MNHEY, CDR2 SVGEGT. There are 15 residues in the CDR3. CDR3 protein: CASSRTGQGLYEQYF. For the CDR3, the DNA is TGTGCCAGCAGCCGTACGGGACAGGGATTGTACGAGCAGTACTTC.

The chain employs TRBV18 and TRBJ2-7; 7 bases agree with TRBD2. V shed 2 bases, J shed 2 bases, and the junction held 12 bases outside the gene matches. The CDR3 is 17 amino acids. CDR1 and CDR2 (germline): KGHSH, LQKENI. The CDR3 spells CASSPLGRVFDAYEQYF. The CDR3, as DNA: TGTGCCAGCTCACCATTGGGGAGGGTTTTCGACGCCTACGAGCAGTACTTC.

The chain links TRBV16 to TRBJ1-4; the D gene is possibly TRBD1 (5 bases). The CDR3 totals 15 residues. Per the germline V gene, CDR1 is KGHSY and CDR2 is FQNENV. The V gene lost 8 bases and the J gene lost 2 bases, with 15 bases spanning the gap. CDR3: CASGPQGGTNEKLFF. For the CDR3, the DNA is TGTGCCAGCGGACCGCAGGGAGGGACTAATGAAAAACTGTTTTTT.

With respect to this clonotype: An end of the junction differs from the germline gene, which may be a read error. The chain recombines TRBV13 with TRBJ1-6; weak D call: TRBD1 (5 bases). In germline, CDR1 is PRHDT, CDR2 FYEKMQ (reference sequence). The CDR3 is 15 residues long. CDR3 residues: CASSLGGARRSPRHF. The CDR3 bases are TGTGCCAGCAGCTTAGGAGGGGCAAGACGTTCACCCCGCCACTTT.

J is TRBJ1-4 and V is TRBV27; 11 nucleotides align to TRBD1. The CDR3 is 17 amino acids. Germline lookup yields CDR1 MNHEY and CDR2 SMNVEV (reference sequence). The J segment lost 1 base and the V segment lost 4 bases, leaving 5 bases of the junction unmatched. The CDR3 DNA reads as TGTGCCAGCAGTTCGGGACAGGGGGAGGTAACTAATGAAAAACTGTTTTTT. Amino acid sequence: CASSSGQGEVTNEKLFF.

This clonotype has ten or more counts. The J gene is TRBJ2-1, the V gene TRBV12-3 or TRBV12-4; D might be TRBD1 (6 bases). Trimming took off 5 bases at V and 6 bases at J, with 17 bases between the two ends. The CDR3 loop spans 15 amino acids. The CDR3 coding sequence is TGTGCCAGCAGTCACGCGGTGGGGGCTCCCAATGAGCAGTTCTTC. The encoded protein is CASSHAVGAPNEQFF.

The genes are TRBV7-2 and TRBJ2-3; D uncertain. CDR3 length equals 13 residues. Between the trimmed V and J ends, which lost 1 base and 4 bases, there was a span of 6 bases. Germline-derived CDR1 and CDR2 are SGHTA and FQGNSA. CDR3: CASSLVWSDTQYF. In DNA, the CDR3 is TGTGCCAGCAGCTTAGTCTGGTCAGATACGCAGTATTTT.

In its sample, this clonotype was seen a few times. The chain employs TRBV27 and TRBJ1-2; 8 bases align to TRBD1. There are 15 residues in the CDR3. The V gene end was trimmed by 5 bases and the J gene end by 5 bases; junction bases not matched to a gene: 10. Germline V gene data show CDR1 as MNHEY and CDR2 as SMNVEV (reference sequence). The CDR3 nucleotides are TGTGCCAGCAGTCTCAGGGGCCGACAGGGGTATGGCTACACCTTC. This sequence encodes CASSLRGRQGYGYTF.

The table lists this clonotype with a few counts. A read error may be the cause here, since a much bigger clone is one base away. The rearrangement links TRBV7-9 to TRBJ2-7; D is perhaps TRBD1 or TRBD2 (6 bases each). Between the trimmed V and J ends, which lost 1 base and 3 bases, there was a span of 19 bases. CDR1 SEHNR and CDR2 FQNEAQ come from the germline V gene (reference sequence). This CDR3 contains 17 residues. The DNA of the CDR3 is TGTGCCAGCAGCTTAGGAGGGGGGACTCTTCCCCTCTACGAGCAGTACTTC. This translates into CASSLGGGTLPLYEQYF.

In this sample, this clonotype turned up once. The chain recombines TRBV7-9 with TRBJ1-2, with unresolved D. CDR1 is SEHNR, CDR2 FQNEAQ, per germline (reference sequence). V lost 5 bases and J 6 bases, leaving 13 bases between the germline ends. The CDR3 length is 13 residues. The CDR3 region is CASSAGSSHGYTF. DNA of the CDR3: TGTGCCAGCAGCGCGGGCAGCTCCCATGGCTACACCTTC.

Many counts were recorded for this clonotype. The chain joins TRBV5-1 to TRBJ1-6, with D maybe TRBD1 (6 bases). Germline CDR1 and CDR2: SGHRS and YFSETQ. The CDR3 loop spans 15 amino acids. V lost 0 bases to trimming and J lost 7 bases, with 11 bases between them. CDR3 bases: TGCGCCAGCAGCTTGGACGGGGGGACAAATTCACCCCTCCACTTT. Translation gives CASSLDGGTNSPLHF.

This clonotype was counted between two and nine times. The chain joins TRBV6-2 or TRBV6-3 to TRBJ1-5; D remains unclear. The CDR3 is made up of 15 amino acids. Trimming shortened V by 6 bases and J by 3 bases, and 15 bases separated the two germline ends. The germline CDR1 and CDR2 sequences are MNHEY and SVGEGT. CDR3 nucleotide sequence: TGTGCCAGCAGAATAGGAGGCAGTCCCAATCAGCCCCAGCATTTT. This translates into CASRIGGSPNQPQHF.

For this clonotype: A much larger clone lies a single base off, so this may be a read error. The CDR3 sequence is CASRESLGYNEQFF. The CDR3 DNA reads TGCGCCAGCAGGGAGTCGCTGGGGTACAATGAGCAGTTCTTC. The V call is TRBV10-1, the J call TRBJ2-1; unclear D gene. There are 14 residues in the CDR3. Germline CDR1 is WNHNN and CDR2 is SYGVQD (reference sequence).

The rearrangement joins TRBV5-4 to TRBJ2-4, with TRBD1 identical over 10 bases. Germline trimming cut 4 bases from V and 6 bases from J; bases unmatched to any gene: 13. This CDR3 is built from 17 residues. Germline values: CDR1 SGHNT, CDR2 YYREEE (reference sequence). The CDR3 DNA sequence: TGTGCCAGCAGCCCATTAGCCGGGACAGGGGTCGGAAACATTCAGTACTTC. Its protein is CASSPLAGTGVGNIQYF.